This TCR beta chain was recorded in a study of breast tumors, draining lymph nodes, adjacent tissues (dated by TCRdb to the mid-2010s). Background on the whole study: In breast cancer patients, the study compared the TCR beta repertoires of tumor, adjacent nontumor tissue and axillary lymph nodes. In human breast cancer, the study set out to evaluate how tumor, surrounding tissue and draining lymph node repertoires relate to one another and whether T cells may move between these sites. Overall study results and their limits: In luminal-like breast cancer, tumor and nontumor tissue repertoires resembled each other significantly more than in basal-like breast cancer. The data were considered consistent with most tumor T cells being derived from the lymph node and subsequently expanding within tumor tissue. Tumor T-cell repertoires showed less diversity than lymph node repertoires and more diversity than nontumor tissue repertoires, and tumor T-cell repertoires showed preferential V and J gene usage. The conclusion that tumor T cells originate in lymph nodes was framed as consistent with a hypothesis rather than directly demonstrated.

Lymph node samples came from the axillary draining lymph nodes of breast cancer patients. This sample was sequenced with an Illumina HiSeq 2000. TCR beta chain libraries were generated through multiplex PCR amplification. The amplified TCR beta chain products were analyzed by high-throughput sequencing. TCRdb handled the public reads itself, with Q25 trimming in fastp and clone calling in MiXCR, and kept productive beta chains. Identical CDR3 proteins give one entry, which carries the most common genes and DNA. This sample is represented by fewer than 200,000 distinct CDR3 sequences; 30% to 35% of them were singletons. The ten largest clones represent over 3.5% of the sample. From its cysteine to its phenylalanine, the CDR3 spans 15 amino acids. Only the CDR3 DNA is retained, 45 bases long and in frame from the first base. V was cut back by 8 bases and J by 1 base, leaving a gap of 14 bases between them.

This clonotype was detected ten times or more. Its binding antigen is unknown. Per-base qualities were not stored, and no clone one base away is much larger. The sequence was obtained from a female donor with breast cancer. Some clones in this sample may be carry-over from other donors' samples. The specimen sequenced was axillary lymph node tissue. The chain is made from TRBV12-3 or TRBV12-4 and TRBJ2-2; the D region possibly corresponds to TRBD2 (7 bases align). The CDR3 amino acid sequence is: CASRRGGQNTGELFF. Here is the DNA: TGTGCCAGCCGTAGGGGGGGACAGAACACCGGGGAGCTGTTTTTT.